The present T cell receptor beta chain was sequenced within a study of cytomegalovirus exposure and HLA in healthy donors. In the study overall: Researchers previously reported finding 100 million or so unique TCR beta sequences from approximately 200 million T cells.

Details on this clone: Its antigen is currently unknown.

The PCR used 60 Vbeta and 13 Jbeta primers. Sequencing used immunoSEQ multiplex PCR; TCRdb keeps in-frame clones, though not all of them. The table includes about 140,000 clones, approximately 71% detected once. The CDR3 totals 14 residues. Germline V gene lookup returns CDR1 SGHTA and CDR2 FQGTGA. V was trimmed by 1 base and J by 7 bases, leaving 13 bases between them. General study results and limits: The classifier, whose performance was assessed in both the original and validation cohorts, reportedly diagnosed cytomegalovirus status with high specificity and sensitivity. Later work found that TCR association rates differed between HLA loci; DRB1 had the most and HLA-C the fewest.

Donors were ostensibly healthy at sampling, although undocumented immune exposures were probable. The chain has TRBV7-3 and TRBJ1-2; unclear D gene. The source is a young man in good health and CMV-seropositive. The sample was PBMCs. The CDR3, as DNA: TGTGCCAGCAGCTTAAGTGGGTTCCCAGGTGGCTACACCTTC. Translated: CASSLSGFPGGYTF.